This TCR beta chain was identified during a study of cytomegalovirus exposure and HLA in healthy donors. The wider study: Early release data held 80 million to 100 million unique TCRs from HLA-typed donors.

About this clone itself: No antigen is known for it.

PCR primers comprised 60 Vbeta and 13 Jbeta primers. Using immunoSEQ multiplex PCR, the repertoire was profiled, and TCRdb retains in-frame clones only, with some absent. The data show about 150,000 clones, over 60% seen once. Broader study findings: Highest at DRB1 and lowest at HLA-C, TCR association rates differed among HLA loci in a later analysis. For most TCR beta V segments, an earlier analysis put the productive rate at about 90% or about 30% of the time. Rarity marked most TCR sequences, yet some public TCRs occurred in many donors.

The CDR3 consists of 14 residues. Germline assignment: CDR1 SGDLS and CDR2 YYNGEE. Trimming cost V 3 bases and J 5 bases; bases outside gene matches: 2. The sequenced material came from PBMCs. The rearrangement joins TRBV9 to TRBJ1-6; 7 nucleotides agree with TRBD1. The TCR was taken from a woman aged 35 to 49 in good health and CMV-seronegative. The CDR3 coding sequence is TGTGCCAGCAGCGCGGGACAGAATAATTCACCCCTCCACTTT. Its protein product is CASSAGQNNSPLHF.